The source of this T cell receptor (beta chain) is a study of control samples from healthy donors and cancer patients. Method: immunoSEQ multiplex PCR; TCRdb's copy keeps in-frame clones and lacks some. The data show some 100,000 clones, roughly 86% seen once. Per the germline V gene, CDR1 is ENHRY and CDR2 is SYGVKD. V gave up 4 bases and J gave up 0 bases, with 13 bases separating them. CDR3 size: 16 residues. This rearrangement joins TRBV10-3 to TRBJ1-3, with D unclear. This clonotype originated in a woman between 50 and 59 years old in good health. Sequenced: blood. For the CDR3, the DNA is TGTGCCATCAGTGGGGAAAGTACCTCCTCTGGAAACACCATATATTTT. The encoded protein is CAISGESTSSGNTIYF.